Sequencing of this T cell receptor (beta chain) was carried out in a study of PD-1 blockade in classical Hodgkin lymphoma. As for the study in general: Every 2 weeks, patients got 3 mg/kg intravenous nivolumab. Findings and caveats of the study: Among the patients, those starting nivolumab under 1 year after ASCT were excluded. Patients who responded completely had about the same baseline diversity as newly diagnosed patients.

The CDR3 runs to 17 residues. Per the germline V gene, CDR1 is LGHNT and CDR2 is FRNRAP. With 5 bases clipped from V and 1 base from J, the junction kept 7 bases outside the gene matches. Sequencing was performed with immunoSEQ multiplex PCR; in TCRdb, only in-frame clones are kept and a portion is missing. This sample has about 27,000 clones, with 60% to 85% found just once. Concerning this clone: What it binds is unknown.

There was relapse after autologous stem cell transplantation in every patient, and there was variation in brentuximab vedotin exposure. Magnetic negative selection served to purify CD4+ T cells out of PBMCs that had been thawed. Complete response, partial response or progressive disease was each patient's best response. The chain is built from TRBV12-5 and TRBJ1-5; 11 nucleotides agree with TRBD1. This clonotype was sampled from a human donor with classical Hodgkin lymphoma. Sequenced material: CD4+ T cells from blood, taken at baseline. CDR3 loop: CASGSGTGGISNQPQHF. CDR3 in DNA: TGTGCTAGTGGTAGCGGGACAGGGGGTATCAGCAATCAGCCCCAGCATTTT.